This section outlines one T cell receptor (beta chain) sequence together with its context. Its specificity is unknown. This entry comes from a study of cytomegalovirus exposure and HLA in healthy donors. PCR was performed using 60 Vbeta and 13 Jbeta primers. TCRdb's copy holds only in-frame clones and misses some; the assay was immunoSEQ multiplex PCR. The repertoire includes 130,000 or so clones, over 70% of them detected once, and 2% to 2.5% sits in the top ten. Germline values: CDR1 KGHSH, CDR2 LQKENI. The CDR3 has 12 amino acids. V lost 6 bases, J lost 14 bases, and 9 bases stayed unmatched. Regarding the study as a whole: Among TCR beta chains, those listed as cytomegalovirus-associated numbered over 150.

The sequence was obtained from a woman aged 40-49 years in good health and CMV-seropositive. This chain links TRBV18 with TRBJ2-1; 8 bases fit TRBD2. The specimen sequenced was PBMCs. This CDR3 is CASSLPGLEEFF. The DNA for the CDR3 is TGTGCCAGCTCTCTCCCGGGACTAGAGGAGTTCTTC. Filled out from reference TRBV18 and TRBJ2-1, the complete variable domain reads NAGVMQNPRHLVRRRGQEARLRCSPMKGHSHVYWYRQLPEEGLKFMVYLQKENIIDESGMPKERFSAEFPKEGPSILRIQQVVRGDSAAYFCASSLPGLEEFFGPGTRLTVL.